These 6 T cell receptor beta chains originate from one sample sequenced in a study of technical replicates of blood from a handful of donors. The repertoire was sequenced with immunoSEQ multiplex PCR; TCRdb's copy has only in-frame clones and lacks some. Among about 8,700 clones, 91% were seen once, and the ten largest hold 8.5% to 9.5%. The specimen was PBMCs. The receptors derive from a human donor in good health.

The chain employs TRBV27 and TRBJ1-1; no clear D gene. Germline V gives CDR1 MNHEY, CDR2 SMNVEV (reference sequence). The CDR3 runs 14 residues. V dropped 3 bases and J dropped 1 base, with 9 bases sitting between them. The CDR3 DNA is TGTGCCAGCAGTTTGCTATCAGGGAACACTGAAGCTTTCTTT. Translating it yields CASSLLSGNTEAFF.

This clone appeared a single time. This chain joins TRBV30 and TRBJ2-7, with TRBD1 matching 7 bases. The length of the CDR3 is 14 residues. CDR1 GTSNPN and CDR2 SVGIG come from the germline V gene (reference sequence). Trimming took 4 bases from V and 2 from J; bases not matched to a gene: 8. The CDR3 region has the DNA TGTGCCTGGATTCCCCGGGACAGAGCCTACGAGCAGTACTTC. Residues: CAWIPRDRAYEQYF.

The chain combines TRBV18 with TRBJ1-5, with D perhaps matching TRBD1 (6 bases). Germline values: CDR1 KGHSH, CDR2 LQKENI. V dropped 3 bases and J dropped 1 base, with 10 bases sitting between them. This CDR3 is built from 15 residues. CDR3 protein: CASSPSTGSNQPQHF. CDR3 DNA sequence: TGTGCCAGCTCACCGTCAACAGGGAGCAATCAGCCCCAGCATTTT.

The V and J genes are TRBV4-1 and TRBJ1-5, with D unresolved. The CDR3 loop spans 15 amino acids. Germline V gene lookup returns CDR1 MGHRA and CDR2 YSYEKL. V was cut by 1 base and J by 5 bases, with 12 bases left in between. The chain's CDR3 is CASSQVSGPYQPQHF. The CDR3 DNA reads TGCGCCAGCAGCCAAGTTTCAGGTCCCTATCAGCCCCAGCATTTT.

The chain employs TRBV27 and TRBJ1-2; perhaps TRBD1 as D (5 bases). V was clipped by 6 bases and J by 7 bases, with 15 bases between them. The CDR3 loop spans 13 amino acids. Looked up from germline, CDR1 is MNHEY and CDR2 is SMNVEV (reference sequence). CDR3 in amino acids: CASSPRQWGGYTF. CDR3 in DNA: TGTGCCAGCAGCCCTCGACAGTGGGGTGGCTACACCTTC.

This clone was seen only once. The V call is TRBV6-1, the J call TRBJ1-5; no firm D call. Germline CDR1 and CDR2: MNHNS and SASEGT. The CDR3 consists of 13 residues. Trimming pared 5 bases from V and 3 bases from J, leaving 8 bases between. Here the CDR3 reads CASSTTDNQPQHF. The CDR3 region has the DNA TGTGCCAGCAGTACAACAGACAATCAGCCCCAGCATTTT.